This TCR beta chain was sequenced for a study of neurological immune-mediated disorders (dated by TCRdb to the late 2010s). For context, the study as a whole: Peripheral blood TCR-beta repertoires from patients with HTLV-I-associated myelopathy (HAM/TSP), patients with multiple sclerosis, and healthy controls were compared in the study using UMI-based sequencing. Alongside PBMC samples, the set of about 97 TCR-beta libraries contained longitudinal samples, technical triplicates, and paired CD4+ and CD8+ T-cell subsets that had been sorted. The cohort included 60 to 75 subjects: about 14 with HAM/TSP, around 34 with multiple sclerosis, and roughly 20 healthy controls. Beyond this particular receptor, the publication reports: No identical CDR3 amino acid sequences were found to be shared among expanded clones across subjects, suggesting that TCR-beta repertoires were private in all groups. TCR clonal expansion was highest in HAM/TSP patients and lowest in MS patients, with MS patients falling below even healthy controls.

The healthy controls were volunteers from a blood bank in Maryland, USA. For the sorted-subset TCR libraries, the starting material was about 920,000 sorted CD4+ or CD8+ T cells. Peripheral blood was subjected to Ficoll-Hypaque density gradient centrifugation to isolate PBMCs, which were then cryopreserved in liquid nitrogen. The study also sequenced paired sorted CD4+ and CD8+ subsets from healthy controls, HAM/TSP patients and MS patients. This clonotype was seen many times. This clone's antigen is unknown. Per-base qualities were not stored, and no clone one base away is much larger. Compared with germline, V lacks 5 bases and J lacks 3 bases; bases without a gene match: 8. The CDR3 contains 16 residues, cysteine and phenylalanine counted. Only the CDR3 DNA stays, 48 bases, in frame from base 1. CDR1 and CDR2 were assigned from the germline V gene as SGHRS and YFSETQ. cDNA was synthesized by template-switch 5'RACE using a primer carrying a 10-nucleotide random unique molecular identifier by which each TCR transcript was tagged. Every sequencing run covered 15-18 subjects and yielded more than 180 million TCR-beta sequences. Total RNA was extracted with the RNeasy kit. The KAPA Real-time Library Amplification kit was used to amplify TCR-beta VDJ regions with primers targeting the TCR constant region and the 5'RACE anchor. A first PCR added sample indexes and Illumina adaptors, after which a second PCR increased the library yield. After Ampure bead purification, the TCR product of roughly 650 bp was size-selected on a 2% E-gel SizeSelection system. Before pooling, library quality was checked on a Bioanalyzer, concentration was measured with Qubit, and libraries were quantified with the Kapa Library Quantification kit. Paired-end 2 x 150 bp sequencing of the libraries was performed on an Illumina HiSeq 2500. To increase sequence diversity, about 23-30% phiX was spiked into each library pool. The study's own analysis went as follows. Quality-filtered reads were processed with the UMI-based MiGEC pipeline, and over 85% of raw TCR sequences were removed by the MiGEC pipeline during error correction. VDJ genes were aligned to IMGT germline references, and each clonotype was defined by a unique CDR3 amino acid sequence together with V-J genes. Clonal expansion, Shannon diversity, and CDR3 relatedness (CalcPairwiseDistances, ClusterSamples) were evaluated with VDJtools, and phylogenetic trees were built with CLCbio workbench. Clones with at least 8 unique UMIs were defined as expanded, with this threshold being based on coefficient-of-variation modelling across technical triplicates. Through fastp at Q25 and MiXCR, TCRdb rebuilt clones from the public reads, retaining in-frame beta chains. Identical CDR3 protein sequences are pooled into one entry, listed with their most common genes and DNA. The V and J calls here are based on TCRdb, not the publication. Within this sample are roughly 36,000 distinct CDR3 sequences, with roughly 6.9% of them counted one time only. In total, the top ten clones hold 5.7% of the sample.

The receptor was isolated from a man aged 45-65 years in good health. The rearranged chain carries TRBV5-1 and TRBJ2-3; 11 middle bases align to TRBD2. Sequenced sample: CD4+ T cells from blood. The nucleotide sequence is TGCGCCAGCAGTCTTAAACTAGCGGGAGTAACAGATACGCAGTATTTT. The resulting protein is CASSLKLAGVTDTQYF.